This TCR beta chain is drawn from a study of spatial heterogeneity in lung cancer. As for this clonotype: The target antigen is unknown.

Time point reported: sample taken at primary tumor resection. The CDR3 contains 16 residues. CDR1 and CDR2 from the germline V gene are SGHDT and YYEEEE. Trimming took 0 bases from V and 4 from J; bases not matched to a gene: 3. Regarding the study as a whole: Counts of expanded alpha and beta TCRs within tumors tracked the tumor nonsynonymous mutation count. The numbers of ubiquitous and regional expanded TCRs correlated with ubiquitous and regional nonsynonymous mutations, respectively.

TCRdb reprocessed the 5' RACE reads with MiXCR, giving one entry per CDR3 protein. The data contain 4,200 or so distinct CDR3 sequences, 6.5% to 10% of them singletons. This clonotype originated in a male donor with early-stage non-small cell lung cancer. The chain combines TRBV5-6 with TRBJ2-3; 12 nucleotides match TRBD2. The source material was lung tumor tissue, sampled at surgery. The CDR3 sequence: CASSLDASGGADTQYF. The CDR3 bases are TGTGCCAGCAGCTTGGACGCTAGCGGGGGGGCAGATACGCAGTATTTT.